These 6 T cell receptor beta chains share one sample of origin, sequenced in a study of T cells in Graves' hyperthyroidism and ophthalmopathy. TCR beta CDR3 sequences were amplified from RNA transcripts. Initially, a first-round RT-PCR of the TCR CDR3 employed the HTBI primer set. TCRdb used MiXCR to reprocess the multiplex PCR reads, holding one entry per CDR3 protein. Here the sample spans around 800,000 distinct CDR3 sequences, over 35% being singletons. The sequencing input was blood. The source is a man younger than 30 with Graves' hyperthyroidism.

This clonotype has at least ten counts. The chain uses TRBV2 and TRBJ2-7; 7 bases line up with TRBD1. V trimming: 6 bases; J trimming: 6 bases; junction bases outside the gene matches: 5. The CDR3 length is 12 residues. Germline V gives CDR1 SNHLY, CDR2 FYNNEI. In DNA form, the CDR3 reads TGTGCCAGCAGGACAGGGCTCCGCGAGCAGTACTTC. This sequence encodes CASRTGLREQYF. Looking up the rest from reference TRBV2 and TRBJ2-7 gives the full variable domain: EPEVTQTPSHQVTQMGQEVILRCVPISNHLYFYWYRQILGQKVEFLVSFYNNEISEKSEIFDDQFSVERPDGSNFTLKIRSTKLEDSAMYFCASRTGLREQYFGPGTRLTVT.

The rearrangement joins TRBV10-3 to TRBJ2-7; possibly TRBD1 or TRBD2 for D (5 bases each). Germline V lookup: CDR1 ENHRY, CDR2 SYGVKD. The CDR3 runs 13 residues. Trimming shortened V by 6 bases and J by 4 bases, and 13 bases separated the two germline ends. The CDR3 region is CAISGDGGYEQYF. The DNA for the CDR3 is TGTGCCATCAGCGGGGACGGCGGGTACGAGCAGTACTTC.

In this sample, this clonotype turned up a few times. This sequence joins TRBV19 and TRBJ2-2, with a weak D call TRBD1 (5 bases). Trimming took 10 bases from V and 5 from J, leaving 14 bases between them. The CDR3 sequence is 13 residues long. The germline V gene encodes CDR1 LNHDA and CDR2 SQIVND (reference sequence). CDR3 amino acids: CATLIGATGELFF. CDR3 in DNA: TGTGCCACCTTGATAGGGGCTACCGGGGAGCTGTTTTTT.

This clonotype was seen at least ten times. V is TRBV20-1 and J is TRBJ1-6; D perhaps matches TRBD1 (5 bases). The CDR3 is made up of 15 amino acids. Trimming stripped 3 bases from V and 5 bases from J, with 14 bases between. Germline V CDR1 and CDR2: DFQATT, SNEGSKA (reference sequence). CDR3 region: CSASNRGVNNSPLHF. CDR3 coding DNA: TGCAGTGCTAGTAACCGGGGCGTTAATAATTCACCCCTCCACTTT.

For this clonotype: The junction and the germline gene differ at one end; a read error may be behind it. The chain uses TRBV2 and TRBJ1-1; TRBD1 matches at 10 bases. The CDR3 runs 18 residues. Germline-derived CDR1 and CDR2 are SNHLY and FYNNEI. The CDR3 is CASSLTGTGARRDTEAFF. The DNA of the CDR3 is TGCGCCAGCAGCCTGACCGGGACAGGGGCGCGGAGAGACACTGAAGCTTTCTTT.

This chain uses TRBV29-1 with TRBJ2-7; TRBD2 matches 9 bases. The germline gives CDR1 SQVTM, CDR2 ANQGSEA. This CDR3 has 15 amino acids. V lost 4 bases to trimming and J lost 3 bases; unmatched junction nucleotides: 10. CDR3 loop: CSVVAGGASFYEQYF. DNA of the CDR3: TGCAGCGTTGTGGCGGGGGGGGCCTCCTTCTACGAGCAGTACTTC.